The 20 T cell receptor beta chains reported below all come from one sample, sequenced in a study of cytomegalovirus exposure and HLA in healthy donors. Both 60 Vbeta primers and 13 Jbeta primers went into the PCR. The method was immunoSEQ multiplex PCR; TCRdb's version includes in-frame clones alone and lacks a portion of them. The data show some 200,000 clones, approximately 78% seen once. Source material: PBMCs. The source of these receptors is a woman between 40 and 50 years old in good health and CMV-seronegative.

The chain has TRBV11-2 and TRBJ2-1; tentative D call: TRBD1 (5 bases). Germline loops: CDR1 SGHAT, CDR2 FQNNGV. The germline V and J ends were trimmed by 4 bases and 5 bases, with 12 bases remaining between them. This CDR3 is 14 amino acids long. DNA of the CDR3: TGTGCCAGCAGCTCCCAAACAGGAAACAATGAGCAGTTCTTC. Residues: CASSSQTGNNEQFF.

CDR3 sequence: CATSDHRAQPQHF. For the CDR3, the DNA is TGTGCCACCAGCGATCACAGGGCCCAGCCCCAGCATTTT. The chain carries TRBV15 and TRBJ1-5; D is perhaps TRBD1 (6 bases). Germline CDR1 LNHNV, CDR2 YYDKDF (reference sequence). Between the trimmed V and J ends, which lost 5 bases and 7 bases, there was a span of 12 bases. The CDR3 spans 13 residues.

CDR3 DNA: TGTGCCAGTTGCTCAACACCGGGACAGCATAGCAATCAGCCCCAGCATTTT. This gives the protein CASCSTPGQHSNQPQHF. The chain couples TRBV19 to TRBJ1-5; 7 bases are shared with TRBD1. This CDR3 region has 17 residues. Trimming at V came to 8 bases and at J to 0 bases, leaving 13 bases not matched to a gene. Per the germline V gene, CDR1 is LNHDA and CDR2 is SQIVND (reference sequence).

CDR3 region: CASSMVELSARPNQPQHF. The CDR3, as DNA: TGTGCCAGTAGTATGGTCGAGCTTAGTGCGAGGCCCAATCAGCCCCAGCATTTT. The chain uses TRBV19 and TRBJ1-5; D not resolved. V shed 3 bases and J shed 3 bases, with 21 bases lying between them. In germline, CDR1 is LNHDA, CDR2 SQIVND (reference sequence). The CDR3 is made up of 18 amino acids. The full variable domain, rest sourced from reference TRBV19 and TRBJ1-5, is DGGITQSPKYLFRKEGQNVTLSCEQNLNHDAMYWYRQDPGQGLRLIYYSQIVNDFQKGDIAEGYSVSREKKESFPLTVTSAQKNPTAFYLCASSMVELSARPNQPQHFGDGTRLSIL.

The rearrangement uses TRBV10-3 and TRBJ2-7; 10 bases are a match to TRBD2. The V segment lost 10 bases and the J segment 5 bases; nucleotides outside the gene matches: 17. There are 16 residues in the CDR3. Germline assignment: CDR1 ENHRY and CDR2 SYGVKD. The DNA of the CDR3 is TGTGCCACCTTGGGGGTAGCGGGAGGCACCGCCAACGAGCAGTACTTC. This codes for CATLGVAGGTANEQYF.

The gene calls are TRBV5-5 and TRBJ1-2; D is undetermined. Trimming stripped 0 bases from V and 1 base from J, with 10 bases between. Germline-derived CDR1 and CDR2 are SGHKS and YYEKEE (reference sequence). CDR3 size: 15 residues. CDR3 nucleotides: TGTGCCAGCAGCTTGGGTGAAGAGATTAACTATGGCTACACCTTC. Its translation is CASSLGEEINYGYTF. Full variable domain (rest looked up from reference TRBV5-5 and TRBJ1-2): DAGVTQSPTHLIKTRGQQVTLRCSPISGHKSVSWYQQVLGQGPQFIFQYYEKEERGRGNFPDRFSARQFPNYSSELNVNALLLGDSALYLCASSLGEEINYGYTFGSGTRLTVV.

The rearrangement joins TRBV5-1 to TRBJ2-2; perhaps TRBD2 as D (7 bases). The germline gives CDR1 SGHRS, CDR2 YFSETQ. V was trimmed by 3 bases and J by 0 bases, leaving 15 bases between them. The CDR3 loop spans 17 amino acids. The CDR3 sequence: CASSYTGGPANTGELFF. In nucleotides, the CDR3 is TGCGCCAGCAGCTATACGGGGGGCCCCGCGAACACCGGGGAGCTGTTTTTT.

The J gene is TRBJ2-2, the V gene TRBV7-9; TRBD1 is a possible D gene (6 bases). Trimming stripped 8 bases from V and 0 bases from J, with 22 bases between. CDR3 length: 18 residues. The germline V gene has CDR1 SEHNR and CDR2 FQNEAQ (reference sequence). The CDR3 DNA is TGTGCCAGCCGATCCTTACAGGGCCTTTATACGAACACCGGGGAGCTGTTTTTT. Its protein product is CASRSLQGLYTNTGELFF.

This clone has only one observation. The CDR3 protein is CASSVAPTSGTDTQYF. The CDR3, as DNA: TGTGCCAGCAGCGTAGCTCCGACTAGCGGCACAGATACGCAGTATTTT. V is TRBV9 and J is TRBJ2-3, with TRBD2 matching 8 bases. CDR3 length: 16 amino acids. The J segment lost 1 base and the V segment lost 0 bases, leaving 4 bases of the junction unmatched. Germline assignment: CDR1 SGDLS and CDR2 YYNGEE.

The J gene is TRBJ2-1, the V gene TRBV19, with TRBD2 matching 10 bases. Germline CDR1 is LNHDA and CDR2 is SQIVND (reference sequence). The ends lost 7 bases at V and 3 bases at J; junction bases unmatched: 12. This CDR3 has 17 residues. This chain's CDR3 is CASTSNLAGVGYNEQFF. The CDR3 DNA reads TGTGCCAGTACCTCGAACCTAGCGGGAGTAGGCTACAATGAGCAGTTCTTC.

The chain carries TRBV5-4 and TRBJ1-2; possibly TRBD1 for D (6 bases). This CDR3 comprises 13 residues. Germline V lookup: CDR1 SGHNT, CDR2 YYREEE (reference sequence). V was trimmed by 4 bases and J by 6 bases, leaving 13 bases between them. The CDR3 region is CASSVAGTNGYTF. CDR3 coding DNA: TGTGCCAGCAGCGTCGCCGGGACAAATGGCTACACCTTC.

The chain is built from TRBV7-2 and TRBJ1-1; possible D gene TRBD1, 6 bases. This CDR3 is built from 14 residues. Trimming pared 5 bases from V and 3 bases from J, leaving 13 bases between. Germline values: CDR1 SGHTA, CDR2 FQGNSA. CDR3 sequence: CASSKGGWDTEAFF. CDR3 coding DNA: TGTGCCAGCAGCAAAGGGGGTTGGGACACTGAAGCTTTCTTT.

This clone has only a few counts. The chain is built from TRBV6-1 and TRBJ1-1, with D possibly TRBD1 on 5 matching bases. The germline gives CDR1 MNHNS, CDR2 SASEGT. The ends were cut back, 4 bases at V and 4 bases at J, with 16 bases in the middle. This CDR3 has 15 amino acids. CDR3 sequence: CASSATSGSGTEAFF. The CDR3 region has the DNA TGTGCCAGCAGTGCCACCTCAGGGTCCGGCACTGAAGCTTTCTTT.

The gene calls are TRBV28 and TRBJ2-7, with 9 bases lining up with TRBD1. The CDR3 is made up of 16 amino acids. V was pared by 5 bases and J by 2 bases, with 10 bases of the junction left unmatched. The germline V gene has CDR1 MDHEN and CDR2 SYDVKM. In nucleotides, the CDR3 is TGTGCCAGCAGTCTGATACAGGGGGCTCTAACCTACGAGCAGTACTTC. Translation gives CASSLIQGALTYEQYF.

The chain combines TRBV27 with TRBJ1-5; 7 bases are a match to TRBD1. The CDR3 contains 14 residues. CDR1 is MNHEY and CDR2 is SMNVEV in the germline V gene (reference sequence). Losses at the gene ends were 2 bases for V and 5 bases for J; bases not matched to a gene: 3. The CDR3 spells CASSLQGDHQPQHF. CDR3 sequence (DNA): TGTGCCAGCAGTTTACAGGGGGATCATCAGCCCCAGCATTTT.

The chain has TRBV29-1 and TRBJ2-7; 10 bases fit TRBD1. This CDR3 has 16 amino acids. Trimming cost V 6 bases and J 3 bases; bases outside gene matches: 14. The germline CDR1 and CDR2 sequences are SQVTM and ANQGSEA. The CDR3 loop is CSVIFRGTGALYEQYF. The CDR3 DNA sequence: TGCAGCGTCATCTTTCGAGGGACAGGGGCACTCTACGAGCAGTACTTC.

In this sample, this clone turned up a few times. The genes are TRBV6-5 and TRBJ1-5; TRBD1 matches at 8 bases. Per germline, CDR1 MNHEY and CDR2 SVGAGI. The CDR3 runs to 14 residues. V was clipped by 5 bases and J by 5 bases; unmatched bases: 5. The CDR3 DNA reads as TGTGCCAGCAGTCAGGACAGGGTCCATCAGCCCCAGCATTTT. Its translation: CASSQDRVHQPQHF.

V usage is TRBV6-5 and J usage is TRBJ2-5, with TRBD1 matching over 10 bases. The end of the DNA is better explained by TRBJ2-7, so the J call may be wrong. The CDR3 has 14 residues. Looked up from germline, CDR1 is MNHEY and CDR2 is SVGAGI. CDR3 sequence (DNA): TGTGCCAGCAGGCGACAGGGGGCGCTTGGCGAGCAGTACTTC. The encoded protein is CASRRQGALGEQYF.

The genes are TRBV5-1 and TRBJ2-7; 9 nucleotides align to TRBD2. Germline CDR1 SGHRS, CDR2 YFSETQ. V lost 1 base to trimming and J lost 3 bases; unmatched junction nucleotides: 11. This CDR3 is built from 17 residues. This CDR3 reads CASSLTWGTSSYYEQYF. The CDR3 DNA follows: TGCGCCAGCAGCTTGACATGGGGGACTAGCAGTTACTACGAGCAGTACTTC.

The rearrangement uses TRBV9 and TRBJ1-3; D is perhaps TRBD1 (5 bases). V was shortened by 4 bases and J by 4 bases, with 24 bases between the two germline ends. CDR3 length: 18 amino acids. Looked up from germline, CDR1 is SGDLS and CDR2 is YYNGEE. CDR3 nucleotide sequence: TGTGCCAGCAGCCCCCTCCCCGTCGGAGGGGCGAGGGGAAACACCATATATTTT. This sequence encodes CASSPLPVGGARGNTIYF.